This entry lists 15 T cell receptor beta chains sequenced from one sample in a study of beta chain features in type 1 diabetes listed by TCRdb under 2018. Points the paper makes about the study in general: A moderate but significant shortening of TCRB CDR3 length was observed in type 1 diabetes patients in all four CD4+ subsets.

The antigens these receptors bind are not known. Library preparation was by the immunoSEQ multiplex PCR assay. The entire isolated RNA was reverse transcribed using the High Capacity cDNA Reverse Transcription Kit, and thus expressed TCRB transcripts were sequenced. TCRdb carries this immuneACCESS record with in-frame sequences only. Its versions omit some clonotypes, under half of them owing to an unresolved V gene in the studies checked, with the rest unexplained. In all, the sample holds about 48,000 clones, and around 40% of those were seen once. The biggest ten clones account for about 1.5% of the sample. Material for sequencing was Tregs from blood. Reading the label with the study, this specimen's cell subset or site is: regulatory CD4+ T cells. All receptors derive from a man aged 25 to 40 with type 1 diabetes.

The gene calls are TRBV6-1 and TRBJ2-1; TRBD2 agrees at 12 bases. V lost 7 bases and J lost 4; bases outside the gene matches: 5. The germline CDR1 and CDR2 sequences are MNHNS and SASEGT. CDR3 length: 15 amino acids. The CDR3 here is CASNLGLAGYNEQFF. The CDR3 DNA reads as TGTGCCAGCAATTTAGGACTAGCGGGATACAATGAGCAGTTCTTC.

This chain uses TRBV4-1 with TRBJ2-1; a weak D match, TRBD2 (5 bases). Deletions cut 6 bases from V and 1 base from J, with 13 bases between. CDR1 is MGHRA, CDR2 YSYEKL, per germline. The CDR3 has 15 amino acids. The CDR3 DNA follows: TGCGCCAGCAGGGGAACGCCGGGGTCCTACAATGAGCAGTTCTTC. Translated: CASRGTPGSYNEQFF.

The chain recombines TRBV29-1 with TRBJ2-5; maybe TRBD2 (6 bases). Germline CDR1 SQVTM, CDR2 ANQGSEA. The CDR3 loop spans 15 amino acids. Between the trimmed V and J ends, which lost 7 bases and 2 bases, there was a span of 20 bases. CDR3 residues: CSAGGSGTVQETQYF. CDR3 nucleotides: TGCAGCGCCGGAGGGTCCGGGACGGTACAAGAGACCCAGTACTTC.

The V and J genes are TRBV4-2 and TRBJ2-1, with 7 bases fitting TRBD2. The V gene end was trimmed by 1 base and the J gene end by 0 bases; junction bases not matched to a gene: 15. Germline CDR1 LGHNA, CDR2 YNFKEQ. This CDR3 contains 20 residues. CDR3 protein: CASSQVAPSGALSSYNEQFF. CDR3 DNA: TGTGCCAGCAGCCAAGTGGCGCCTAGCGGAGCGCTTAGCTCCTACAATGAGCAGTTCTTC.

In its sample, this clone ranks as medium-sized. The chain couples TRBV6-6 to TRBJ1-3; D remains ambiguous. The CDR3 spans 15 residues. Per germline, CDR1 MNHNY and CDR2 SVGAGI (reference sequence). V was clipped by 6 bases and J by 0 bases, with 12 bases between them. CDR3 DNA sequence: TGTGCCAGCAGCGTCCCGGGAAGCTCTGGAAACACCATATATTTT. It translates to CASSVPGSSGNTIYF.

The chain combines TRBV5-1 with TRBJ2-2; 10 bases are shared with TRBD1. Germline-derived CDR1 and CDR2 are SGHRS and YFSETQ. Germline trimming cut 4 bases from V and 4 bases from J; bases unmatched to any gene: 7. CDR3 size: 16 residues. CDR3 nucleotides: TGCGCCAGCAGCATCGACAGGGGGCGGGTCACCGGGGAGCTGTTTTTT. Its translation is CASSIDRGRVTGELFF. Looking up the rest from reference TRBV5-1 and TRBJ2-2 gives the full variable domain: KAGVTQTPRYLIKTRGQQVTLSCSPISGHRSVSWYQQTPGQGLQFLFEYFSETQRNKGNFPGRFSGRQFSNSRSEMNVSTLELGDSALYLCASSIDRGRVTGELFFGEGSRLTVL.

The chain joins TRBV15 to TRBJ2-4; 10 bases map to TRBD1. The V gene end was trimmed by 4 bases and the J gene end by 6 bases; junction bases not matched to a gene: 18. Looked up from germline, CDR1 is LNHNV and CDR2 is YYDKDF (reference sequence). The CDR3 is 19 amino acids. The CDR3 DNA reads as TGTGCCACCAGCACACGGGACAGGGGCGCAGGTTTTTCTACAAACATTCAGTACTTC. This codes for CATSTRDRGAGFSTNIQYF.

A few counts support this clone. This chain connects TRBV7-2 to TRBJ2-5; TRBD2 might be the D (5 bases). This CDR3 has 12 residues. Trimming cost V 5 bases and J 5 bases, with 9 bases left between them. The germline V gene has CDR1 SGHTA and CDR2 FQGNSA. In DNA form, the CDR3 reads TGTGCCAGCAGCCCCTGGAGGGAGACCCAGTACTTC. Protein: CASSPWRETQYF.

The chain is built from TRBV28 and TRBJ2-2; D might be TRBD2 (6 bases). Germline CDR1 is MDHEN and CDR2 is SYDVKM. Deletions cut 6 bases from V and 4 bases from J, with 15 bases between. This CDR3 has 15 amino acids. In DNA form, the CDR3 reads TGTGCCAGCAGCTACCGGGACTTCTTCACCGGGGAGCTGTTTTTT. Amino acid sequence: CASSYRDFFTGELFF.

J is TRBJ2-6 and V is TRBV2, with 8 bases lining up with TRBD1. The CDR3 has 17 amino acids. CDR1 is SNHLY and CDR2 is FYNNEI in the germline V gene. With V trimmed by 8 bases and J by 0 bases, 9 bases remained unmatched. CDR3 in amino acids: CASGNRGTLSGANVLTF. CDR3 bases: TGTGCCAGCGGCAACAGGGGGACACTCTCTGGGGCCAACGTCCTGACTTTC.

This clone came up a few times. The rearrangement links TRBV4-2 to TRBJ2-2; tentative D call: TRBD2 (6 bases). Looked up from germline, CDR1 is LGHNA and CDR2 is YNFKEQ. Trimming took off 4 bases at V and 4 bases at J, with 16 bases between the two ends. This CDR3 comprises 16 residues. CDR3 sequence (DNA): TGTGCCAGCAGCCCGTCTAGCGCTCAAGGCACCGGGGAGCTGTTTTTT. It yields the protein CASSPSSAQGTGELFF.

There are a few counts of this clone. The chain couples TRBV10-3 to TRBJ2-7; D is perhaps TRBD2 (5 bases). The CDR3 runs to 14 residues. Germline CDR1 is ENHRY and CDR2 is SYGVKD. Trimming took 0 bases from V and 2 from J, leaving 8 bases between them. The CDR3 spells CAISESGKPYEQYF. Here the CDR3 DNA reads TGTGCCATCAGTGAGTCCGGGAAGCCCTACGAGCAGTACTTC.

The V gene is TRBV6-1, the J gene TRBJ2-5; 7 nucleotides match TRBD1. Germline values: CDR1 MNHNS, CDR2 SASEGT. The CDR3 loop spans 14 amino acids. V shed 8 bases, J shed 5 bases, and the junction held 11 bases outside the gene matches. CDR3 residues: CASGTELRGETQYF. The CDR3 nucleotides are TGTGCCAGCGGGACAGAGCTTCGAGGGGAGACCCAGTACTTC.

This clone was counted between two and nine times. The genes are TRBV6-6 and TRBJ2-7; TRBD2 aligns across 13 bases. V was pared by 7 bases and J by 2 bases, with 8 bases of the junction left unmatched. This CDR3 comprises 16 residues. CDR1 MNHNY and CDR2 SVGAGI come from the germline V gene (reference sequence). The CDR3 sequence: CASTRTSGRGTYEQYF. In nucleotides, the CDR3 is TGTGCCAGCACTAGGACTAGCGGGAGAGGCACCTACGAGCAGTACTTC.

J is TRBJ2-7 and V is TRBV5-1; D is perhaps TRBD2 (5 bases). Looked up from germline, CDR1 is SGHRS and CDR2 is YFSETQ. This CDR3 region has 14 residues. The V end lost 2 bases, the J end lost 7 bases, and 16 bases lay between the germline ends. The CDR3 protein is CASSFGMVGTEQYF. CDR3 bases: TGCGCCAGCAGCTTCGGGATGGTTGGTACGGAGCAGTACTTC.